The T cell receptor (beta chain) described here comes from a study of cytomegalovirus exposure and HLA in healthy donors. The study ran its PCR with 60 Vbeta and 13 Jbeta primers. The method was immunoSEQ multiplex PCR; TCRdb's version includes in-frame clones alone and lacks a portion of them. Found here are about 90,000 clones, under 80% of them singletons; the top ten hold approximately 2%. The CDR3 runs to 12 residues. Trimming removed 7 bases at V and 7 bases at J, with 9 bases between. CDR1 and CDR2 (germline): SGHRS, YFSETQ. General study results and limits: Only CMV serostatus was available as immune exposure information. Several V segments, TRBV6-2 and TRBV6-3 among them, could not be told apart and were dropped.

In the case of this clone: Its cognate antigen is unknown.

The receptor comes from a boy younger than 18 in good health and CMV-seronegative. The sample was PBMCs. The V gene is TRBV5-1, the J gene TRBJ1-6; D is ambiguous. The CDR3 DNA is TGCGCCAGCGGACGGGAAAATTCACCCCTCCACTTT. It codes for CASGRENSPLHF. The full variable domain, in which reference TRBV5-1 and TRBJ1-6 provide the parts outside the CDR3, is KAGVTQTPRYLIKTRGQQVTLSCSPISGHRSVSWYQQTPGQGLQFLFEYFSETQRNKGNFPGRFSGRQFSNSRSEMNVSTLELGDSALYLCASGRENSPLHFGNGTRLTVT.